The 10 T cell receptor beta chains listed next were all sequenced from one sample in a study of T-cell reconstitution after alpha-beta-depleted transplantation in children. Unique molecular identifiers were incorporated during preparation of the TCRbeta library. TCRdb re-called the PCR reads with MiXCR, one entry per CDR3 protein. The data show over 150,000 distinct CDR3 sequences, roughly 15% seen once. This sample comprised PBMCs from the stem cell graft donor, obtained from the stem cell graft. The source is a human donor who donated a stem cell graft to a child with acute lymphoblastic leukemia.

In its sample, this clonotype was seen many times. The J gene is TRBJ2-3, the V gene TRBV20-1, with TRBD2 matching over 13 bases. The CDR3 runs 13 residues. J was trimmed by 6 bases and V by 7 bases; bases with no gene match: 4. In germline, CDR1 is DFQATT, CDR2 SNEGSKA (reference sequence). This chain's CDR3 is CSVGTSGMDTQYF. CDR3 DNA: TGCAGTGTTGGGACTAGCGGGATGGATACGCAGTATTTT.

This chain joins TRBV12-3 or TRBV12-4 and TRBJ2-3; 7 nucleotides align to TRBD2. Trimming took 1 base from V and 0 from J; bases not matched to a gene: 7. The length of the CDR3 is 17 residues. CDR3 DNA sequence: TGTGCCAGCAGTTTAGAACGGGACTACTCTAGCACAGATACGCAGTATTTT. This translates into CASSLERDYSSTDTQYF.

The chain carries TRBV6-5 and TRBJ2-5; D may be TRBD1 (7 bases). V was shortened by 2 bases and J by 7 bases, with 17 bases between the two germline ends. The CDR3 totals 15 residues. The germline gives CDR1 MNHEY, CDR2 SVGAGI. This CDR3 is CASSYLEQGRRTQYF. DNA for the CDR3: TGTGCCAGCAGTTACCTTGAACAGGGGAGGCGGACCCAGTACTTC.

Ten or more counts support this clonotype. The genes are TRBV12-3 or TRBV12-4 and TRBJ1-5, with D unresolved. V was shortened by 8 bases and J by 3 bases, with 11 bases between the two germline ends. The CDR3 is 13 amino acids. CDR3 sequence reads: CASEDGFNQPQHF. For the CDR3, the DNA is TGTGCCAGCGAGGACGGATTCAATCAGCCCCAGCATTTT.

The table lists this clonotype with many counts. V usage is TRBV12-3 or TRBV12-4 and J usage is TRBJ1-2; no definite D call. This CDR3 comprises 14 residues. Trimming took 7 bases from V and 4 from J, leaving 16 bases between them. This chain's CDR3 is CASTLRPRSYGYTF. The DNA for the CDR3 is TGTGCCAGCACCCTCAGACCTCGTAGCTATGGCTACACCTTC.

A note on this clonotype: One end of the junction varies from germline; a read error may be responsible. The chain carries TRBV5-4 and TRBJ2-7, with D unclear. The CDR3 extends over 15 amino acids. Germline CDR1 and CDR2: SGHNT and YYREEE (reference sequence). The CDR3: CAISPWVLCSYEQYF. The CDR3 nucleotides read TGTGCCATCAGCCCCTGGGTGCTCTGCTCCTACGAGCAGTACTTC.

The V call is TRBV5-4, the J call TRBJ2-5; 10 bases map to TRBD2. Germline CDR1 SGHNT, CDR2 YYREEE (reference sequence). The CDR3 consists of 15 residues. V dropped 9 bases and J dropped 4; count of bases not matched to a gene: 12. In DNA, the CDR3 is TGTGCCACGCAATTTAGCGGGAGGCCCGGAGAGACCCAGTACTTC. Protein: CATQFSGRPGETQYF.

As to this clonotype: A much larger clone lies one base from this, so it may be a read error. V and J are TRBV12-3 or TRBV12-4 and TRBJ1-5, with D hard to call. The CDR3 is 15 amino acids. The CDR3 DNA follows: TGTGCCAGCAGTCCCCAGCAACATAGCAGTCAGCCCCAGCATTTT. It specifies CASSPQQHSSQPQHF.

The rearrangement uses TRBV19 and TRBJ2-6; D tentatively fits TRBD1 or TRBD2 (6 bases each). This CDR3 contains 18 residues. Between the trimmed V and J ends, which lost 5 bases and 0 bases, there was a span of 17 bases. The germline gives CDR1 LNHDA, CDR2 SQIVND (reference sequence). CDR3 bases: TGTGCCAGTAGTCCCCGCGGGACATGGGTCTCTGGGGCCAACGTCCTGACTTTC. Translating gives CASSPRGTWVSGANVLTF.

This clonotype was recorded at least ten times. The chain uses TRBV29-1 and TRBJ2-5; D is possibly TRBD1 (5 bases). Between the trimmed V and J ends, which lost 0 bases and 2 bases, there was a span of 13 bases. Germline V gives CDR1 SQVTM, CDR2 ANQGSEA. The CDR3 totals 15 residues. Here the CDR3 reads CSVEEELGVQETQYF. Written as DNA, the CDR3 is TGCAGCGTTGAAGAGGAGCTAGGGGTACAAGAGACCCAGTACTTC.